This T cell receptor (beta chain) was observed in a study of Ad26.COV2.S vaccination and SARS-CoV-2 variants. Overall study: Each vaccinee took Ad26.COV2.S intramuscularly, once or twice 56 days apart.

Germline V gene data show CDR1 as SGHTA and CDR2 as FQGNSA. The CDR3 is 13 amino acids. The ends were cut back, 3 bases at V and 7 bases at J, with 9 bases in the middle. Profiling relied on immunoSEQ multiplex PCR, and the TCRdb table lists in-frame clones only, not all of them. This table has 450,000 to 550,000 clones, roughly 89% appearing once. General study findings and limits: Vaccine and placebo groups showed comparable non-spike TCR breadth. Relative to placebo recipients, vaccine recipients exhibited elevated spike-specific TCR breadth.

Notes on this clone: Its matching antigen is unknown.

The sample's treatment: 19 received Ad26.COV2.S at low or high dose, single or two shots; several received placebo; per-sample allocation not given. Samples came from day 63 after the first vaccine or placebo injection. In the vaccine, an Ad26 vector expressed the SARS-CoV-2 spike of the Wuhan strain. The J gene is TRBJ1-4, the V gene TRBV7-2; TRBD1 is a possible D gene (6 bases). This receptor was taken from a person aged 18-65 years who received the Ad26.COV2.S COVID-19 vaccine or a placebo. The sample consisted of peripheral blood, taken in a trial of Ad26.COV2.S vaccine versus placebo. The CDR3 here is CASSFKGGEKLFF. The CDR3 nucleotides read TGTGCCAGCAGCTTTAAGGGGGGTGAAAAACTGTTTTTT.